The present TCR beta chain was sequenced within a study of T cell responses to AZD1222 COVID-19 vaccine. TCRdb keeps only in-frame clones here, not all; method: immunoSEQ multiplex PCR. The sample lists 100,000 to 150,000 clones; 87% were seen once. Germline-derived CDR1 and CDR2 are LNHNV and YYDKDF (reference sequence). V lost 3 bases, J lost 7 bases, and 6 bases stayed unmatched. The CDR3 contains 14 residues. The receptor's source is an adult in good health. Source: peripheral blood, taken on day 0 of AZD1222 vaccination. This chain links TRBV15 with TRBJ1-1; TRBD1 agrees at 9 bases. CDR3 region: CATSRDRGQREAFF. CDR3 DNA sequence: TGTGCCACCAGCAGGGACAGGGGACAGCGTGAAGCTTTCTTT.